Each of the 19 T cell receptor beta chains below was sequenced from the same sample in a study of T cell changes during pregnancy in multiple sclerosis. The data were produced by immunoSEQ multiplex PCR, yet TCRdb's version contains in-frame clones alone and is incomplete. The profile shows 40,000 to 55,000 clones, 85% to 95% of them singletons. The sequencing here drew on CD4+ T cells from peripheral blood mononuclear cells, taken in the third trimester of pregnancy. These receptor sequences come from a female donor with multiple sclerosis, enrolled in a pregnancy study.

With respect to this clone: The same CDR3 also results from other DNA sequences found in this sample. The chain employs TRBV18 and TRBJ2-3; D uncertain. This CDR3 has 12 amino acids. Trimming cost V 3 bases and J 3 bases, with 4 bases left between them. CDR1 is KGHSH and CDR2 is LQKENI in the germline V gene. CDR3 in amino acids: CASSPRTDTQYF. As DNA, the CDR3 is TGTGCCAGCTCACCCAGGACAGATACGCAGTATTTT.

In DNA, the CDR3 is TGTGCCAGCAGTTCCCTGGGGGGAGCTAACTATGGCTACACCTTC. This sequence encodes CASSSLGGANYGYTF. The rearrangement links TRBV6-5 to TRBJ1-2, with D possibly being TRBD1 (5 bases). Trimming removed 4 bases at V and 0 bases at J, with 12 bases between. The CDR3 consists of 15 residues. CDR1 and CDR2 (germline): MNHEY, SVGAGI.

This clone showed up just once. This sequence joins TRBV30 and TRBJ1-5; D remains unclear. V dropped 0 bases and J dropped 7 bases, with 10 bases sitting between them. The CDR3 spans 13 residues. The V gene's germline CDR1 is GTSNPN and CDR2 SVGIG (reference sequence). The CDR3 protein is CAWSVASGQPQHF. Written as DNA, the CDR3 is TGTGCCTGGAGTGTAGCTTCGGGGCAGCCCCAGCATTTT.

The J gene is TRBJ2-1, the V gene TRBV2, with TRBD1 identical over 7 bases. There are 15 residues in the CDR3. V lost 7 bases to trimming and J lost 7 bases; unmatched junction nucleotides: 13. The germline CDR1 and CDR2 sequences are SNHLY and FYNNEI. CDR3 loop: CASNRGQGVKNEQFF. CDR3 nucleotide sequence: TGTGCCAGCAACCGGGGCCAGGGGGTTAAGAATGAGCAGTTCTTC.

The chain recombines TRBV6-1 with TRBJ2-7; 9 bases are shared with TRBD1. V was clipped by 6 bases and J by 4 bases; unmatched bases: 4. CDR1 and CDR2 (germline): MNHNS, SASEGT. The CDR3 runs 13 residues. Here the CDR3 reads CASRYRGLYEQYF. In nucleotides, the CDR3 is TGTGCCAGCAGATACAGGGGGCTTTACGAGCAGTACTTC.

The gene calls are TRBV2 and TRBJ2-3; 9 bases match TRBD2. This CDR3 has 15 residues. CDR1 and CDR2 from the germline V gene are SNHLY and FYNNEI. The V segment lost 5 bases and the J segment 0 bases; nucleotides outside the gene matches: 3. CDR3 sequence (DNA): TGTGCCAGCAGTACTAGCGGGCCCAGCACAGATACGCAGTATTTT. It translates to CASSTSGPSTDTQYF.

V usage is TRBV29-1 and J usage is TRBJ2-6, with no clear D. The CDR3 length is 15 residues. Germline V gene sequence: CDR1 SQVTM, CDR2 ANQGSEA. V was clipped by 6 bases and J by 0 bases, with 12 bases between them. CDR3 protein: CSVVTAASGANVLTF. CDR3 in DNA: TGCAGCGTGGTCACAGCTGCCTCTGGGGCCAACGTCCTGACTTTC. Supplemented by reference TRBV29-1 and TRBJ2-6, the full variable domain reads SAVISQKPSRDICQRGTSLTIQCQVDSQVTMMFWYRQQPGQSLTLIATANQGSEATYESGFVIDKFPISRPNLTFSTLTVSNMSPEDSSIYLCSVVTAASGANVLTFGAGSRLTVL.

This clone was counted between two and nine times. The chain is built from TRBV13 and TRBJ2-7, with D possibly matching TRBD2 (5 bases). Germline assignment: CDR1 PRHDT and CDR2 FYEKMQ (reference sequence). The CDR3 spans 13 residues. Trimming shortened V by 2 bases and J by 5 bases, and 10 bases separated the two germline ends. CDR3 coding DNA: TGTGCCAGCAGCTTACTAGCTCGTGACGAGCAGTACTTC. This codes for CASSLLARDEQYF.

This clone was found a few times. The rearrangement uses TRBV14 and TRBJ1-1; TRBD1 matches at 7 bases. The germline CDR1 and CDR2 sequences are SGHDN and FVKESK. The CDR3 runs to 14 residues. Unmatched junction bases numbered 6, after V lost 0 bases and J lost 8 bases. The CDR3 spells CASSQELSRGEAFF. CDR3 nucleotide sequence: TGTGCCAGCAGCCAAGAACTTTCCAGGGGGGAAGCTTTCTTT.

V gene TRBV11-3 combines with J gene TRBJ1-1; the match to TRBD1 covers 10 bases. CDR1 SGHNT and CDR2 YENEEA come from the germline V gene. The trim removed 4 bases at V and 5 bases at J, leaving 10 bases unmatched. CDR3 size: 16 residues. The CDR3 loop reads CASSSTGTGAVTEAFF. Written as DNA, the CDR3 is TGTGCCAGCAGCTCAACCGGGACAGGGGCGGTAACTGAAGCTTTCTTT.

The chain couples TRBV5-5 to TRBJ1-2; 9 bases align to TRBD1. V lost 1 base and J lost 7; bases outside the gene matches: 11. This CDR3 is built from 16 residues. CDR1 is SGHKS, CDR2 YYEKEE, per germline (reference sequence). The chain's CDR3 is CASSLQIWDRESGYTF. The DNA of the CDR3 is TGTGCCAGCAGCTTGCAGATCTGGGACAGGGAAAGTGGCTACACCTTC.

The CDR3 nucleotides are TGTGCCAGCAGCTTGGTGCGGGAAGCTCCAGCTTTCTTT. Its translation: CASSLVREAPAFF. This chain connects TRBV5-4 to TRBJ1-1, with D uncertain. The CDR3 sequence is 13 residues long. The germline V gene encodes CDR1 SGHNT and CDR2 YYREEE (reference sequence). Trimming left V 0 bases short and J 10 bases short, with 13 bases between.

CDR3: CASRTSGGPTDTQYF. As DNA, the CDR3 is TGTGCCAGCAGGACCAGCGGGGGGCCCACAGATACGCAGTATTTT. V is TRBV6-5 and J is TRBJ2-3, with TRBD2 matching over 9 bases. V lost 6 bases to trimming and J lost 2 bases; unmatched junction nucleotides: 6. In germline, CDR1 is MNHEY, CDR2 SVGAGI. This CDR3 contains 15 residues.

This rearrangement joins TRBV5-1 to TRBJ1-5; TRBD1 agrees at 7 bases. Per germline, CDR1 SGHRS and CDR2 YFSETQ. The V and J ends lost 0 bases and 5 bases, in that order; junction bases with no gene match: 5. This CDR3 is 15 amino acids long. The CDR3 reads CASSLEGQYYQPQHF. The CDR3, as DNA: TGCGCCAGCAGCTTGGAGGGACAGTATTATCAGCCCCAGCATTTT.

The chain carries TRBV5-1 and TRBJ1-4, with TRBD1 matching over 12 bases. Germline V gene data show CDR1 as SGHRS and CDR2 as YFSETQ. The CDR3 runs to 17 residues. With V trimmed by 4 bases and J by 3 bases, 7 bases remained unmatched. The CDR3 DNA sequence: TGCGCCAGCAGCAGGGCCCGGGACAGGGGGCCTAATGAAAAACTGTTTTTT. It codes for CASSRARDRGPNEKLFF.

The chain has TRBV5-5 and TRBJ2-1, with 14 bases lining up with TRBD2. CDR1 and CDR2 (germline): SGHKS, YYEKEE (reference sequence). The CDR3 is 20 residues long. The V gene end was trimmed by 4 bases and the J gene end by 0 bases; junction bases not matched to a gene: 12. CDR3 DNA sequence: TGTGCCAGCAGCAAGTTCGGGACTAGCGGGGGACCGAGCTCCTACAATGAGCAGTTCTTC. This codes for CASSKFGTSGGPSSYNEQFF.

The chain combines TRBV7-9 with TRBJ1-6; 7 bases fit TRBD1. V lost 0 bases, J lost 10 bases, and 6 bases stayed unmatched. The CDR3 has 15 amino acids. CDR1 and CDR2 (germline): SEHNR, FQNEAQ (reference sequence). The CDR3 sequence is CASSLAAGGGSPLHF. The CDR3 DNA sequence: TGTGCCAGCAGCTTAGCTGCAGGGGGTGGGTCACCCCTCCACTTT. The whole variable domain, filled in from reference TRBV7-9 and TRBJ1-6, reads DTGVSQNPRHKITKRGQNVTFRCDPISEHNRLYWYRQTLGQGPEFLTYFQNEAQLEKSRLLSDRFSAERPKGSFSTLEIQRTEQGDSAMYLCASSLAAGGGSPLHFGNGTRLTVT.

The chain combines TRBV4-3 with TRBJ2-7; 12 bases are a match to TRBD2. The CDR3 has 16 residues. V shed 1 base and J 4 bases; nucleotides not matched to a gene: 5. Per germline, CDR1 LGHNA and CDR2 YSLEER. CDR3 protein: CASSQVLAGGRYEQYF. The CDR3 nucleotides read TGCGCCAGCAGCCAAGTCCTAGCGGGGGGGCGGTACGAGCAGTACTTC.

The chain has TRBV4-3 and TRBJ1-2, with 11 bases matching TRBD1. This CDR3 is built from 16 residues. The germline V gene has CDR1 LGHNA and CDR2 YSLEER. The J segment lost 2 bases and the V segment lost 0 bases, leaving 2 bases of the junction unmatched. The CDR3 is CASSQDRTGGNYGYTF. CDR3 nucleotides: TGCGCCAGCAGCCAAGATCGGACAGGGGGCAACTATGGCTACACCTTC.